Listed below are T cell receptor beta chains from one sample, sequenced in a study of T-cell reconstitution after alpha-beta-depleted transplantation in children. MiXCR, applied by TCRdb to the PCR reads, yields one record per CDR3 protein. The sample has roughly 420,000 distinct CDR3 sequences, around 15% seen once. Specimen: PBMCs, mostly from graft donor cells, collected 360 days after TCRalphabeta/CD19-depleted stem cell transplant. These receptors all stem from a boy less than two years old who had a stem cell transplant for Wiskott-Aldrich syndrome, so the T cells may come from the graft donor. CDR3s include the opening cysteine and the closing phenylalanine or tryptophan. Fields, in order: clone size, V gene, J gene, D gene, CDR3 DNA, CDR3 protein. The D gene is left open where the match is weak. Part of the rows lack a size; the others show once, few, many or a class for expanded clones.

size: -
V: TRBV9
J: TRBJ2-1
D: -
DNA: TGTGCCAGCAGCGTAGTTCTCAAAGCTTCCTACAATGAGCAGTTCTTC
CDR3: CASSVVLKASYNEQFF

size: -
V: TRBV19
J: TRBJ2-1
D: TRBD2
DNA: TGTGCCAGTAGTATAAGAGGGCTAGCGGGAGTCAATGAGCAGTTCTTC
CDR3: CASSIRGLAGVNEQFF

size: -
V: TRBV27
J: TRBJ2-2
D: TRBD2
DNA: TGTGCCAGCAGTTTAATCCCTAGCGGGCACGGGGAGCTGTTTTTT
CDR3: CASSLIPSGHGELFF

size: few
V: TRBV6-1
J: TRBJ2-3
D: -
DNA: TGTGCCAGCAGTCCCCTCGTGACTAGGAGACCAGATACGCAGTATTTT
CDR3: CASSPLVTRRPDTQYF

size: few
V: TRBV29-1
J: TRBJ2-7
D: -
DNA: TGCAGCGTGCGGACAAGGGAGGCCTACGAGCAGTACTTC
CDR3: CSVRTREAYEQYF

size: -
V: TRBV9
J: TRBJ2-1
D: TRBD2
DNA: TGTGCCAGCAGCGTAGCTAGCGGGAGTCCTTACAATGAGCAGTTCTTC
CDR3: CASSVASGSPYNEQFF

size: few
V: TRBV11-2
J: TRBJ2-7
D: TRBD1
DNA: TGTGCCAGCAGCCGGGACAGGGGCGCCAAGCAGTACTTC
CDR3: CASSRDRGAKQYF

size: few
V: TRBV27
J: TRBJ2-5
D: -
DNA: TGTGCCAGCAGTCCCCGGACAGGGAGGGTGACCCAGTACTTC
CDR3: CASSPRTGRVTQYF

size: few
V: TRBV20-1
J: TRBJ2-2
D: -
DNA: TGCAGTGCTACGGCCAGGGGCACCGGGGAGCTGTTTTTT
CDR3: CSATARGTGELFF

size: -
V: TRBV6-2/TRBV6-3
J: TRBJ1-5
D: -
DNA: TGTGCCAGCAGTTACCTTGGGGGCAGGCAGCCCCAGCATTTT
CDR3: CASSYLGGRQPQHF

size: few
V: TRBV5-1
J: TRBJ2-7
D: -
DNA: TGCGCCAGCAGCCTTCAGACCAGCTCCTACGAGCAGTACTTC
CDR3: CASSLQTSSYEQYF

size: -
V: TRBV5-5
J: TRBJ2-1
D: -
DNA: TGTGCCAGCAGCCTCCACAGCTCCTACAATGAGCAGTTCTTC
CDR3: CASSLHSSYNEQFF

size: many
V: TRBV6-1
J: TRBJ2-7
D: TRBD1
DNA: TGCGCCAGCAGCCAAAGACAGGGGTACGAGCAGTACTTC
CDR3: CASSQRQGYEQYF

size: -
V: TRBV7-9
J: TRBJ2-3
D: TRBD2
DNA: TGTGCCAGCAGCTCCCCTCGCGGGAGGGGGGATACGCAGTATTTT
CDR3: CASSSPRGRGDTQYF

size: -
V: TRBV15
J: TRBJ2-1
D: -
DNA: TGTGCCACCAGCAGAAATAAGGTGGGGTGGAGCTCCTACAATGAGCAGTTCTTC
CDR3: CATSRNKVGWSSYNEQFF

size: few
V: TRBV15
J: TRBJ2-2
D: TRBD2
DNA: TGTGCCACCAGCAGAGGACTAGCGGGAAACACCGGGGAGCTGTTTTTT
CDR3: CATSRGLAGNTGELFF

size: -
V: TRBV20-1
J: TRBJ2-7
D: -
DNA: TGCAGTGCCCACTCCCGGGAACAGGGAGCCTACGAGCAGTACTTC
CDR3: CSAHSREQGAYEQYF

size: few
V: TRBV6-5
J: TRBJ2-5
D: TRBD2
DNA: TGTGCCAGCAGTTACGCGGCCGGACTAGCGGGGGACTTC
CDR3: CASSYAAGLAGDF

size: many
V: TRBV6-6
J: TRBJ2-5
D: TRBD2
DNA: TGTGCCAGCAGTTACTTCCAGCGGGAGTTGTATGAGACCCAGTACTTC
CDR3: CASSYFQRELYETQYF

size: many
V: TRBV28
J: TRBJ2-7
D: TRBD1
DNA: TGTGCCAGTGCCCGAGACAGGGGGCGATCCTACGAGCAGTACTTC
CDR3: CASARDRGRSYEQYF

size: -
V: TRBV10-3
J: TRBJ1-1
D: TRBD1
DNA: TGTGCCATCAGTGAGTCTATCCCGGGACAGGGCGTGAACACTGAAGCTTTCTTT
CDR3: CAISESIPGQGVNTEAFF

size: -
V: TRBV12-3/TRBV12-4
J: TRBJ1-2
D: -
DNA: TGTGCCAGCAGTCTATTCCCATATGGCTACACCTTC
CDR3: CASSLFPYGYTF

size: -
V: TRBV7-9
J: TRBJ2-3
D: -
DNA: TGTGCCAGCACCCTGGGGCCAGATACGCAGTATTTT
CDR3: CASTLGPDTQYF

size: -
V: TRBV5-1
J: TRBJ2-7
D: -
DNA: TGCGCCAGCAGCTTGCGCCCCCTCTACGAGCAGTACTTC
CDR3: CASSLRPLYEQYF

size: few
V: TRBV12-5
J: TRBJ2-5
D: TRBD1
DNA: TGTGCTAGTGGTTTGGGACAGGGAATGGGGACCCAGTACTTC
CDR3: CASGLGQGMGTQYF

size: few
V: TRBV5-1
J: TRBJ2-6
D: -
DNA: TGCGCCAGCAGCACGGACTCTGGGGCCAACGTCCTGACTTTC
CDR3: CASSTDSGANVLTF

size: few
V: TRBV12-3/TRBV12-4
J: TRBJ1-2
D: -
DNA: TGTGCCAGCACCCCCGTTGGATGGAACTATGGCTACACCTTC
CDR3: CASTPVGWNYGYTF

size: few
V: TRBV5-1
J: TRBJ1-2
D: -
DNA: TGCGCCAGCAGCTTAAGGGGGATCATATATGGCTACACCTTC
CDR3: CASSLRGIIYGYTF